This passage covers 14 T cell receptor beta chains from one sample sequenced in a study of T cells in women clearing cervical HPV infection. Measured with immunoSEQ multiplex PCR; TCRdb has only the in-frame clones, and not every one. This listing includes under 45,000 clones. What was sequenced was blood buffy coat. These receptors all come from a woman aged 18 to 75 with a cervical HPV16 infection that either progressed to CIN3+ or cleared (not recorded which).

Of note for this clone: Coverage ceases 3 residues before the CDR3 finishes, and the germline J gene fills in the end. The V and J genes are TRBV7-2 and TRBJ2-2; possibly TRBD2 for D (6 bases). CDR3 size: 15 residues. Trimming took 7 bases from V and 2 from J, leaving 14 bases between them. In germline, CDR1 is SGHTA, CDR2 FQGNSA. Incomplete CDR3 DNA: TGTGCCAGCAAACCCCGCGGGGTTAACACCGGGGAG. This encodes CASKPRGVNTGE. The whole CDR3 protein reads CASKPRGVNTGELFF.

About this clone: The read ends 3 residues before the CDR3 terminus; that terminus is restored from the germline J gene. The genes are TRBV5-1 and TRBJ2-1, with TRBD2 matching 8 bases. The CDR3 consists of 18 residues. V trimming: 3 bases; J trimming: 8 bases; junction bases outside the gene matches: 19. Germline CDR1 is SGHRS and CDR2 is YFSETQ. The covered CDR3 bases are TGCGCCAGCAGCTCTGGAGGCGGGGGGCCAGGCTATAGGGATGAG. Translation: CASSSGGGGPGYRDE. The CDR3, in full, reads CASSSGGGGPGYRDEQFF. Using reference TRBV5-1 and TRBJ2-1 for the parts outside the CDR3, the full variable domain is KAGVTQTPRYLIKTRGQQVTLSCSPISGHRSVSWYQQTPGQGLQFLFEYFSETQRNKGNFPGRFSGRQFSNSRSEMNVSTLELGDSALYLCASSSGGGGPGYRDEQFFGPGTRLTVL.

Notes on this clone: The read falls 3 residues short of the CDR3 end, and the missing part is taken from the germline J gene. V and J are TRBV20-1 and TRBJ2-7, with 13 bases identical to TRBD2. The CDR3 covers 19 residues. The trim removed 0 bases at V and 2 bases at J, leaving 13 bases unmatched. In germline, CDR1 is DFQATT, CDR2 SNEGSKA (reference sequence). The CDR3 reads CSARDELRTSGSLPYEQYF. Incomplete CDR3 DNA: TGCAGTGCTAGAGATGAGTTGAGGACTAGCGGGAGCCTCCCCTACGAG.

Comment on this clone: The read ends 3 residues shy of where the CDR3 ends; the end is completed using the germline J gene. This chain connects TRBV11-2 to TRBJ2-7, with D unresolved. V dropped 6 bases and J dropped 1 base, with 13 bases sitting between them. CDR1 and CDR2 from the germline V gene are SGHAT and FQNNGV. The CDR3 consists of 14 residues. The DNA read from the CDR3 is TGTGCCAGCAGTCTTTCGACACTTTCCTACGAG. This codes for CASSLSTLSYE. From start to end, the CDR3 is CASSLSTLSYEQYF.

About this clone: From the germline J gene comes the end of the CDR3, since the read stops 3 residues before it. The chain carries TRBV20-1 and TRBJ2-3, with 9 nucleotides matching TRBD1. Germline-derived CDR1 and CDR2 are DFQATT and SNEGSKA (reference sequence). This CDR3 spans 14 amino acids. J was trimmed by 2 bases and V by 4 bases; bases with no gene match: 4. Partial CDR3 DNA: TGCAGTGCTATCAGGGACAGGGCCACAGATACG. This sequence encodes CSAIRDRATDT. From start to end, the CDR3 is CSAIRDRATDTQYF.

About this clone itself: The read ends 3 residues before the CDR3 terminus; that terminus is restored from the germline J gene. This rearrangement joins TRBV7-2 to TRBJ2-1; D perhaps matches TRBD2 (6 bases). There are 13 residues in the CDR3. Trimming left V 5 bases short and J 5 bases short, with 10 bases between. Germline CDR1 SGHTA, CDR2 FQGNSA. The CDR3 DNA, read in part, is TGTGCCAGCAGCATGGGACTTAACAATGAG. Protein sequence: CASSMGLNNE. The CDR3 reads in full as CASSMGLNNEQFF.

Turning to this clone: Read data end 3 residues before the CDR3 end; the end is taken from the germline J gene. The chain combines TRBV6-1 with TRBJ2-2; D not resolved. The V and J ends lost 2 bases and 3 bases respectively, with 10 bases between them. Germline CDR1 and CDR2: MNHNS and SASEGT. The CDR3 is 15 amino acids. The sequenced part of the CDR3 DNA is TGTGCCAGCAGTGAAATCGCAGGAGACACCGGGGAG. It yields the protein CASSEIAGDTGE. In full, the CDR3 reads CASSEIAGDTGELFF.

As concerns this clone: Sequencing ends 3 residues short of the CDR3 end; the germline J gene provides the rest. The chain links TRBV29-1 to TRBJ1-2; perhaps TRBD1 as D (6 bases). From germline, CDR1 is SQVTM and CDR2 ANQGSEA. The CDR3 runs 12 residues. V lost 7 bases and J lost 6, with 15 bases in between. CDR3 sequence reads: CSAAGRGDGYTF. CDR3 DNA (partial): TGCAGCGCTGCAGGCAGGGGAGATGGC.

Notes on this clone: Sequencing ends 3 residues short of the CDR3 end; the germline J gene provides the rest. The genes are TRBV20-1 and TRBJ2-5; TRBD2 matches 14 bases. In germline, CDR1 is DFQATT, CDR2 SNEGSKA (reference sequence). This CDR3 region has 15 residues. V gave up 6 bases and J gave up 5 bases; unmatched junction bases: 8. The part of the CDR3 DNA that was read is TGCAGTGCCACGACTAGCGGGAGGGTCTTGGAGACC. This encodes CSATTSGRVLET. The entire CDR3 protein is CSATTSGRVLETQYF.

On this clone: The read comes to an end 3 residues before the CDR3 does, leaving the germline J gene to fill in the end. The V gene is TRBV19, the J gene TRBJ2-7; 8 bases map to TRBD1. Germline V gives CDR1 LNHDA, CDR2 SQIVND (reference sequence). The CDR3 loop spans 13 amino acids. The V segment lost 5 bases and the J segment 3 bases; nucleotides outside the gene matches: 3. Incomplete CDR3 DNA: TGTGCCAGTAGTGACAGGGGAGACTACGAG. This encodes CASSDRGDYE. In full, the CDR3 reads CASSDRGDYEQYF.

On this clone: The CDR3 end falls 3 residues outside the read, so it is completed with the germline J gene. The rearrangement joins TRBV19 to TRBJ1-5; D is unresolved. In germline, CDR1 is LNHDA, CDR2 SQIVND (reference sequence). This CDR3 region has 15 residues. The sequenced part of the CDR3 DNA is TGTGCCAGTAGTACTTTTGGGCGAGATCAAGGACCC. This codes for CASSTFGRDQGP. From start to end, the CDR3 is CASSTFGRDQGPQHF. Supplemented by reference TRBV19 and TRBJ1-5, the full variable domain reads DGGITQSPKYLFRKEGQNVTLSCEQNLNHDAMYWYRQDPGQGLRLIYYSQIVNDFQKGDIAEGYSVSREKKESFPLTVTSAQKNPTAFYLCASSTFGRDQGPQHFGDGTRLSIL.

Note on this clone: Coverage ceases 3 residues before the CDR3 finishes, and the germline J gene fills in the end. This chain links TRBV19 with TRBJ1-1; 7 nucleotides agree with TRBD1. CDR1 and CDR2 (germline): LNHDA, SQIVND (reference sequence). The length of the CDR3 is 14 residues. V lost 4 bases, J lost 1 base, and 3 bases stayed unmatched. The CDR3 protein is CASSTQGGNTEAFF. The DNA read from the CDR3 is TGTGCCAGTAGTACTCAGGGGGGGAACACTGAA.

As for this clone: The read falls 3 residues short of the CDR3 end, and the missing part is taken from the germline J gene. This chain uses TRBV29-1 with TRBJ2-7; the D gene is possibly TRBD1 (6 bases). Trimming removed 6 bases from V and 1 base from J, with 7 bases in between. CDR3 length: 11 residues. The V gene's germline CDR1 is SQVTM and CDR2 ANQGSEA. The CDR3 bases that were read are TGCAGCGTCAGGGGTTCCTACGAG. This sequence encodes CSVRGSYE. The CDR3 in full is CSVRGSYEQYF.

On this clone itself: The CDR3 end is not reached by the read, which stops 3 residues before it; the germline J gene fills it in. The chain recombines TRBV5-1 with TRBJ2-4; TRBD1 is a possible D gene (5 bases). In germline, CDR1 is SGHRS, CDR2 YFSETQ. This CDR3 is built from 13 residues. The covered CDR3 bases are TGCGCCAGCAGCTTGTCCACACTGGGGCCT. The encoded protein is CASSLSTLGP. The entire CDR3 protein is CASSLSTLGPQYF.